Listed below are T cell receptor beta chains from one sample, sequenced in a study of OX40 agonist ivuxolimab in advanced cancers. Produced via immunoSEQ multiplex PCR; TCRdb's table is partial and in-frame only. The table shows 45,000 to 50,000 clones, with around 90% occurring only once. The material sequenced was CD4+ or CD8+ T cells sorted from blood, taken in a trial of the OX40 agonist ivuxolimab. These receptors all stem from an adult with an advanced solid tumor such as melanoma, head and neck, liver or kidney cancer. Each CDR3 is given with its conserved first and last residue. A D gene is named only where the DNA matches it firmly. The size entry is marked missing in some rows and otherwise reads once, few, many or a size class.

cdr3_length,j_call,v_call,d_call,clone_size,cdr3_aa,cdr3_nt
11,TRBJ1-3,TRBV6-6,NA,NA,CASGVVDTIYF,TGTGCCTCGGGGGTAGTAGACACCATATATTTT
16,TRBJ2-1,TRBV18,TRBD1,NA,CASSPLGTGRYNEQFF,TGTGCCAGCTCACCATTGGGGACAGGGCGCTACAATGAGCAGTTCTTC
13,TRBJ1-1,TRBV11-2,NA,NA,CASSPGLNTEAFF,TGTGCCAGCAGCCCCGGCCTGAACACTGAAGCTTTCTTT
14,TRBJ2-7,TRBV5-4,NA,NA,CASSSGWGNYEQYF,TGTGCCAGCAGTTCAGGCTGGGGGAACTACGAGCAGTACTTC
14,TRBJ2-7,TRBV6-1,NA,NA,CASSAADSSYEQYF,TGTGCCAGCAGTGCGGCGGACAGCTCCTACGAGCAGTACTTC
20,TRBJ2-2,TRBV12-5,TRBD1,few,CASGLVTGQGAISNTGELFF,TGTGCTAGTGGTTTGGTTACTGGACAGGGGGCTATAAGCAACACCGGGGAGCTGTTTTTT
14,TRBJ2-7,TRBV9,NA,NA,CASSVGDGGYEQYF,TGTGCCAGCAGCGTGGGGGACGGGGGCTACGAGCAGTACTTC
15,TRBJ1-2,TRBV5-1,NA,NA,CASSYTPPKHYGYTF,TGCGCCAGCAGCTATACCCCTCCAAAGCACTATGGCTACACCTTC
16,TRBJ2-5,TRBV13,TRBD2,NA,CASSAPGTSGQETQYF,TGTGCCAGCAGCGCCCCGGGGACTAGCGGACAAGAGACCCAGTACTTC
17,TRBJ2-7,TRBV4-1,TRBD1,NA,CASSQERTGGATYEQYF,TGCGCCAGCAGCCAAGAACGGACAGGGGGCGCGACCTACGAGCAGTACTTC
15,TRBJ2-3,TRBV6-1,TRBD2,NA,CASSFGGVPGDTQYF,TGTGCCAGCAGCTTCGGGGGGGTTCCGGGAGATACGCAGTATTTT
18,TRBJ2-1,TRBV9,NA,NA,CASSVGGGGPRSYNEQFF,TGTGCCAGCAGCGTAGGAGGAGGGGGTCCTCGGTCCTACAATGAGCAGTTCTTC
18,TRBJ2-3,TRBV7-9,TRBD2,NA,CASSLSASGSVGTDTQYF,TGTGCCAGCAGCTTATCGGCTAGCGGGAGTGTGGGCACAGATACGCAGTATTTT
13,TRBJ2-7,TRBV29-1,TRBD2,once,CSVAGGGTYEQYF,TGCAGCGTTGCGGGCGGGGGGACCTACGAGCAGTACTTC
16,TRBJ1-1,TRBV28,TRBD1,NA,CASSFIPGQGPTEAFF,TGTGCCAGCAGTTTTATCCCGGGACAGGGCCCCACTGAAGCTTTCTTT
14,TRBJ2-7,TRBV27,NA,NA,CASSLSLPSYEQYF,TGTGCCAGCAGTTTATCTCTCCCATCCTACGAGCAGTACTTC
13,TRBJ2-7,TRBV11-2,TRBD1,NA,CASSQGQGGEQYF,TGTGCCAGCAGTCAAGGACAGGGAGGCGAGCAGTACTTC
14,TRBJ2-7,TRBV29-1,NA,NA,CSVSEGTVNYEQYF,TGCAGCGTTTCGGAGGGGACGGTTAACTACGAGCAGTACTTC
16,TRBJ2-2,TRBV7-7,TRBD2,NA,CASSLSGTSITGELFF,TGTGCCAGCAGCCTAAGCGGGACTAGTATCACCGGGGAGCTGTTTTTT
15,TRBJ2-1,TRBV4-1,TRBD2,NA,CASSQEGGAGNEQFF,TGCGCCAGCAGCCAAGAGGGAGGGGCGGGGAATGAGCAGTTCTTC
13,TRBJ2-1,TRBV7-9,NA,NA,CASSLGRVNEQFF,TGTGCCAGCAGCTTAGGTCGAGTAAATGAGCAGTTCTTC
14,TRBJ2-7,TRBV29-1,NA,NA,CSAQGPGGPYEQYF,TGCAGCGCTCAGGGCCCCGGTGGCCCCTACGAGCAGTACTTC